The 4 T cell receptor beta chains below all came from one sample that was sequenced in a study of blood T cell repertoires in COVID-19. The protocol was immunoSEQ multiplex PCR, while the TCRdb copy is restricted to in-frame clones and leaves out a portion. Of 150,000 to 200,000 clones listed, approximately 86% are singletons. What was sequenced was peripheral blood. The receptors originated from a man between 70 and 80 years old with acute or convalescent COVID-19.

The chain couples TRBV7-8 to TRBJ1-6, with 8 bases fitting TRBD1. The V and J ends lost 2 bases and 7 bases, in that order; junction bases with no gene match: 7. Germline V gene data show CDR1 as SGHVS and CDR2 as FQNEAQ. There are 16 residues in the CDR3. In DNA, the CDR3 is TGTGCCAGCAGCTTAAGTACGGGACAGGAGAATTCACCCCTCCACTTT. Encoded protein: CASSLSTGQENSPLHF.

V is TRBV19 and J is TRBJ2-3; 9 positions agree with TRBD1. This CDR3 is 14 amino acids long. The V and J ends lost 8 bases and 1 base, in that order; junction bases with no gene match: 4. Germline CDR1 reads LNHDA; CDR2 reads SQIVND (reference sequence). Written as DNA, the CDR3 is TGTGCCAGTTCACAGGGGGCGGGCACAGATACGCAGTATTTT. This encodes CASSQGAGTDTQYF.

This clone has a single count. This same CDR3 is encoded by further DNA sequences in the sample. V is TRBV3-1 (or the pseudogene TRBV3-2) and J is TRBJ2-5, with a tentative D call TRBD2 (6 bases). CDR3 size: 14 residues. Germline lookup yields CDR1 LGHDT and CDR2 YNNKEL (reference sequence). Trimming removed 1 base from V and 4 bases from J, with 10 bases in between. The DNA of the CDR3 is TGTGCCAGCAGCCAAGGGGGACTCGGAGAGACCCAGTACTTC. Translated: CASSQGGLGETQYF.

The rearrangement uses TRBV2 and TRBJ2-7, with 8 bases identical to TRBD2. The CDR3 sequence is 16 residues long. V lost 0 bases, J lost 3 bases, and 7 bases stayed unmatched. Per the germline V gene, CDR1 is SNHLY and CDR2 is FYNNEI. The CDR3 loop reads CASSEAGSGMLYEQYF. CDR3 DNA: TGTGCCAGCAGTGAAGCAGGTAGCGGGATGCTCTACGAGCAGTACTTC.